A selection of T cell receptor beta chains follows, all from one sample in a study of T cell repertoires in cytomegalovirus infection. Which antigens these TCRs recognize remains unknown. TCRdb recomputed calls from the reads with MiXCR, one row per CDR3 protein. The table includes roughly 990,000 distinct CDR3 sequences, roughly 30% detected once. Sequenced here: cultured CD8+ T cells from PBMCs, sampled from culture after CMV antigen stimulation. The source is a human donor in good health (CMV status not recorded). Some clones in this sample may be carry-over from other donors' samples. CDR3s include the opening cysteine and the closing phenylalanine or tryptophan. Each record gives: CDR3 protein, CDR3 DNA, V gene, D gene, clone size, J gene. The D gene is left open where the match is weak. Some rows mark clone size as missing; the rest say once, few, many or name a class of expanded clone.

cdr3_aa: CASQGHGYTF
cdr3_nt: TGTGCCAGTCAGGGACATGGCTACACCTTC
v_call: TRBV2
d_call: NA
clone_size: NA
j_call: TRBJ1-2

cdr3_aa: CASSRTGGNLPEAFF
cdr3_nt: TGTGCCAGCAGCCGGACAGGGGGCAACCTACCTGAAGCTTTCTTT
v_call: TRBV7-9
d_call: TRBD1
clone_size: few
j_call: TRBJ1-1

cdr3_aa: CSARPWRAFF
cdr3_nt: TGCAGTGCTAGACCCTGGCGGGCTTTCTTT
v_call: TRBV20-1
d_call: NA
clone_size: NA
j_call: TRBJ1-1

cdr3_aa: CASSFSGGSQSGQYF
cdr3_nt: TGTGCCAGCAGTTTTAGCGGGGGTTCCCAGTCCGGGCAGTACTTC
v_call: TRBV6-1
d_call: TRBD2
clone_size: few
j_call: TRBJ2-7

cdr3_aa: CASSRRRHTQETQYF
cdr3_nt: TGTGCCAGCTCCAGGAGGCGGCATACGCAAGAGACCCAGTACTTC
v_call: TRBV27
d_call: NA
clone_size: few
j_call: TRBJ2-5

cdr3_aa: CASSLEGFGGQPQHF
cdr3_nt: TGTGCCAGCAGCTTAGAAGGGTTTGGAGGTCAGCCCCAGCATTTT
v_call: TRBV7-2
d_call: NA
clone_size: NA
j_call: TRBJ1-5

cdr3_aa: CASSSDRVHGYTF
cdr3_nt: TGTGCCAGCAGTTCGGACAGGGTCCATGGCTACACCTTC
v_call: TRBV6-6
d_call: TRBD1
clone_size: NA
j_call: TRBJ1-2

cdr3_aa: CASSLRDNTYNEQFF
cdr3_nt: TGTGCCAGCAGCCTCCGAGACAACACCTACAATGAGCAGTTCTTC
v_call: TRBV9
d_call: NA
clone_size: NA
j_call: TRBJ2-1

cdr3_aa: CASRTIDVPNNEQFF
cdr3_nt: TGTGCCAGCAGAACGATCGACGTCCCAAACAATGAGCAGTTCTTC
v_call: TRBV7-9
d_call: NA
clone_size: NA
j_call: TRBJ2-1

cdr3_aa: CASSVAVQGSIIAGELFF
cdr3_nt: TGTGCCAGCAGCGTAGCGGTCCAGGGTAGTATCATAGCCGGGGAGCTGTTTTTT
v_call: TRBV9
d_call: NA
clone_size: NA
j_call: TRBJ2-2

cdr3_aa: CASSRGANEQFF
cdr3_nt: TGTGCCAGCAGCCGGGGAGCCAATGAGCAGTTCTTC
v_call: TRBV7-2
d_call: NA
clone_size: many
j_call: TRBJ2-1

cdr3_aa: CASSFPGGESSTDTQYF
cdr3_nt: TGTGCCAGCAGCTTCCCCGGTGGGGAATCTAGCACAGATACGCAGTATTTT
v_call: TRBV7-9
d_call: NA
clone_size: NA
j_call: TRBJ2-3

cdr3_aa: CASSLGFSGANVLTF
cdr3_nt: TGTGCCAGCAGCTTAGGGTTTTCAGGGGCCAACGTCCTGACTTTC
v_call: TRBV7-9
d_call: NA
clone_size: NA
j_call: TRBJ2-6

cdr3_aa: CASSSWGLSYNEQFF
cdr3_nt: TGTGCCAGCAGTTCATGGGGACTATCCTACAATGAGCAGTTCTTC
v_call: TRBV27
d_call: TRBD2
clone_size: NA
j_call: TRBJ2-1

cdr3_aa: CASSHRTSDAGFYEQYF
cdr3_nt: TGTGCCAGCAGCCACCGGACAAGCGACGCCGGGTTCTACGAGCAGTACTTC
v_call: TRBV7-6
d_call: NA
clone_size: NA
j_call: TRBJ2-7

cdr3_aa: CASSFALGQREAFF
cdr3_nt: TGTGCCAGCAGTTTCGCCCTAGGACAGCGTGAAGCTTTCTTT
v_call: TRBV27
d_call: NA
clone_size: few
j_call: TRBJ1-1

cdr3_aa: CASSMSGRGTEAFF
cdr3_nt: TGTGCCAGCAGCATGAGTGGAAGGGGCACTGAAGCTTTCTTT
v_call: TRBV11-1
d_call: NA
clone_size: few
j_call: TRBJ1-1

cdr3_aa: CASSFLSGMGQQTQYF
cdr3_nt: TGTGCCAGCAGTTTTCTTTCGGGTATGGGGCAACAGACCCAGTACTTC
v_call: TRBV6-2/TRBV6-3
d_call: NA
clone_size: NA
j_call: TRBJ2-5

cdr3_aa: CASSSVEETQYF
cdr3_nt: TGTGCCAGCAGCTCCGTCGAAGAGACCCAGTACTTC
v_call: TRBV6-2/TRBV6-3
d_call: NA
clone_size: few
j_call: TRBJ2-5

cdr3_aa: CASGFLSYGTGAHNYGYTF
cdr3_nt: TGTGCCAGCGGTTTTCTATCTTACGGGACAGGGGCCCACAACTATGGCTACACCTTC
v_call: TRBV12-3/TRBV12-4
d_call: TRBD1
clone_size: NA
j_call: TRBJ1-2

cdr3_aa: CASSTFRENTEAFF
cdr3_nt: TGTGCCAGTAGTACCTTCAGGGAGAACACTGAAGCTTTCTTT
v_call: TRBV19
d_call: NA
clone_size: NA
j_call: TRBJ1-1

cdr3_aa: CSARPTGGLNEAFF
cdr3_nt: TGCAGTGCTAGACCGACAGGGGGGCTGAATGAAGCTTTCTTT
v_call: TRBV20-1
d_call: TRBD1
clone_size: NA
j_call: TRBJ1-1

cdr3_aa: CASSEDTGNSPLHF
cdr3_nt: TGTGCCAGCAGCGAAGATACAGGGAATTCACCCCTCCACTTT
v_call: TRBV7-2
d_call: NA
clone_size: many
j_call: TRBJ1-6

cdr3_aa: CASSLSTGGGYGYTF
cdr3_nt: TGTGCCAGCAGTTTATCGACAGGGGGCGGCTATGGCTACACCTTC
v_call: TRBV27
d_call: TRBD1
clone_size: few
j_call: TRBJ1-2

cdr3_aa: CASSFSDRAYEQYF
cdr3_nt: TGTGCCAGCAGCTTTTCGGACAGGGCCTACGAGCAGTACTTC
v_call: TRBV5-4
d_call: TRBD1
clone_size: once
j_call: TRBJ2-7

cdr3_aa: CASTSSFGGRGDTEAFF
cdr3_nt: TGTGCCAGCACTTCCTCTTTCGGAGGCCGCGGGGACACTGAAGCTTTCTTT
v_call: TRBV6-2/TRBV6-3
d_call: NA
clone_size: few
j_call: TRBJ1-1

cdr3_aa: CASSPPVGAGGPLRTGELFF
cdr3_nt: TGTGCCAGCAGCCCTCCTGTTGGCGCGGGGGGGCCATTAAGGACCGGGGAGCTGTTTTTT
v_call: TRBV7-9
d_call: TRBD2
clone_size: NA
j_call: TRBJ2-2

cdr3_aa: CASSPGLDPEQYF
cdr3_nt: TGTGCCAGCAGCCCTGGACTAGACCCCGAGCAGTACTTC
v_call: TRBV6-1
d_call: TRBD2
clone_size: many
j_call: TRBJ2-7

cdr3_aa: CASSSRQGVHNEQFF
cdr3_nt: TGTGCCAGCAGCTCGAGGCAGGGAGTGCACAATGAGCAGTTCTTC
v_call: TRBV7-6
d_call: NA
clone_size: few
j_call: TRBJ2-1

cdr3_aa: CASSLAGASGIYGTDTQYF
cdr3_nt: TGTGCCAGCAGCTTAGCAGGGGCTAGCGGGATCTACGGGACAGATACGCAGTATTTT
v_call: TRBV7-9
d_call: TRBD2
clone_size: few
j_call: TRBJ2-3